These T cell receptor beta chains were read from a single sample in a study of cytomegalovirus exposure and HLA in healthy donors. Method: immunoSEQ multiplex PCR; TCRdb's copy keeps in-frame clones and lacks some. Found here are 200,000 to 250,000 clones, roughly 89% of them singletons; the top ten hold 2.6%. Sequenced sample: PBMCs. All receptors come from a man aged 18 to 30 in good health and CMV-seronegative. The CDR3 runs from the conserved cysteine through the conserved F or W. Fields, in order: V gene, clone size, D gene, J gene, CDR3 protein, CDR3 DNA. A D gene is named only where the DNA matches it firmly. Only part of the rows carry a size: once, few, many, or a class if the clone is expanded.

TRBV23-1	NA	NA	TRBJ2-2	CASSHPRYTGELFF	TGCGCCAGCAGTCACCCCAGGTACACCGGGGAGCTGTTTTTT
TRBV6-5	NA	NA	TRBJ2-7	CATWAGAAYEQYF	TGTGCCACCTGGGCAGGGGCGGCCTACGAGCAGTACTTC
TRBV5-4	NA	NA	TRBJ2-5	CASSLDGGFGETQYF	TGTGCCAGCAGCCTGGACGGGGGTTTCGGAGAGACCCAGTACTTC
TRBV27	NA	TRBD2	TRBJ2-5	CASSSFLAAQETQYF	TGTGCCAGCAGTTCCTTTCTAGCGGCCCAAGAGACCCAGTACTTC
TRBV5-6	NA	TRBD1	TRBJ2-7	CASSLARQGGMAYEQYF	TGTGCCAGCAGCTTGGCTCGACAGGGTGGGATGGCCTACGAGCAGTACTTC
TRBV5-4	NA	TRBD2	TRBJ2-1	CASSLALGGLTNEQFF	TGTGCCAGCAGCTTGGCCCTCGGGGGACTAACAAATGAGCAGTTCTTC
TRBV7-3	few	NA	TRBJ1-1	CASSSNTNTEAFF	TGTGCCAGCAGCTCCAACACAAACACTGAAGCTTTCTTT
TRBV10-1	NA	NA	TRBJ1-1	CASRTGEAFF	TGCGCCAGCAGGACGGGTGAAGCTTTCTTT
TRBV7-3	NA	NA	TRBJ2-5	CASSLTLGAETQYF	TGTGCCAGCAGCTTGACCCTGGGGGCAGAGACCCAGTACTTC
TRBV28	NA	NA	TRBJ2-4	CASRVGVKNIQYF	TGTGCCAGCAGGGTGGGCGTCAAAAACATTCAGTACTTC
TRBV25-1	once	TRBD2	TRBJ2-1	CASSEAVGRAKANEQFF	TGTGCCAGCAGCGAAGCCGTCGGGAGGGCCAAGGCCAATGAGCAGTTCTTC
TRBV19	NA	NA	TRBJ1-5	CASSMGPVYSNQPQHF	TGTGCCAGTAGTATGGGGCCAGTCTATAGCAATCAGCCCCAGCATTTT
TRBV10-3	NA	TRBD1	TRBJ1-1	CATNTGDTEAFF	TGTGCCACCAATACAGGGGACACTGAAGCTTTCTTT
TRBV6-1	NA	TRBD1	TRBJ1-4	CASSKNRGWDEKLFF	TGTGCCAGCAGCAAGAACAGGGGTTGGGATGAAAAACTGTTTTTT
TRBV5-6	NA	NA	TRBJ2-3	CASSPRGLSTDTQYF	TGTGCCAGCAGCCCCAGGGGCCTGAGCACAGATACGCAGTATTTT
TRBV5-1	few	NA	TRBJ1-5	CASSSGQLNQPQHF	TGCGCCAGCAGCTCCGGACAGCTCAATCAGCCCCAGCATTTT
TRBV25-1	NA	NA	TRBJ2-2	CASSSRGNTGELFF	TGTGCCAGCAGTTCCAGGGGGAACACCGGGGAGCTGTTTTTT
TRBV5-1	NA	NA	TRBJ2-1	CASSSQGHNEQFF	TGCGCCAGCAGCTCACAGGGCCACAATGAGCAGTTCTTC
TRBV4-3	NA	NA	TRBJ2-3	CASSQGLTSTDTQYF	TGCGCCAGCAGCCAAGGCCTTACTAGCACAGATACGCAGTATTTT
TRBV7-9	NA	TRBD1	TRBJ2-1	CASSLTGGNEQFF	TGTGCCAGCAGCTTGACAGGGGGCAATGAGCAGTTCTTC
TRBV28	NA	TRBD2	TRBJ2-7	CASSQGTSKFDEQYF	TGTGCCAGCAGTCAAGGGACTAGCAAATTTGACGAGCAGTACTTC
TRBV9	NA	NA	TRBJ2-1	CASSVGNLIYNEQFF	TGTGCCAGCAGCGTCGGTAACTTGATCTACAATGAGCAGTTCTTC
TRBV18	once	NA	TRBJ2-5	CASSPLEGLRETQYF	TGTGCCAGCTCACCTTTGGAGGGTTTGAGGGAGACCCAGTACTTC
TRBV7-9	NA	NA	TRBJ1-1	CASSINDGSTEAFF	TGTGCCAGCAGCATAAACGATGGGAGCACTGAAGCTTTCTTT
TRBV29-1	NA	NA	TRBJ1-5	CSVLGQNNQPQHF	TGCAGCGTTCTTGGGCAGAACAATCAGCCCCAGCATTTT
TRBV28	NA	NA	TRBJ2-7	CASSLRAGRYEQYF	TGTGCCAGCAGTTTGAGGGCGGGGAGGTACGAGCAGTACTTC
TRBV29-1	once	NA	TRBJ1-4	CSVEGGGDEKLFF	TGCAGCGTTGAAGGGGGCGGGGATGAAAAACTGTTTTTT
TRBV19	NA	NA	TRBJ1-4	CASRKRQAGDEKLFF	TGTGCCAGTAGAAAACGACAGGCGGGGGATGAAAAACTGTTTTTT
TRBV7-2	NA	NA	TRBJ2-1	CASRIQTSYNEQFF	TGTGCCAGCAGGATACAGACCTCCTACAATGAGCAGTTCTTC
TRBV5-5	NA	NA	TRBJ1-5	CASSPIGGQPQHF	TGTGCCAGCAGCCCGATCGGGGGGCAGCCCCAGCATTTT
TRBV7-8	once	NA	TRBJ2-5	CASSLGLGAETQYF	TGTGCCAGCAGCTTGGGACTGGGCGCAGAGACCCAGTACTTC
TRBV27	few	TRBD2	TRBJ2-3	CASSLRTSGTDTQYF	TGTGCCAGCAGTTTGAGGACTAGCGGCACAGATACGCAGTATTTT
TRBV5-8	NA	NA	TRBJ2-7	CASDAGQPPNEQYF	TGTGCCAGCGATGCGGGACAGCCTCCTAACGAGCAGTACTTC
TRBV6-5	NA	TRBD1	TRBJ2-7	CATRRGQGSYEQYF	TGTGCCACCCGAAGGGGACAGGGCTCCTACGAGCAGTACTTC
TRBV5-4	NA	TRBD1	TRBJ1-6	CASSRDRGHSPLHF	TGTGCCAGCAGCCGGGACAGGGGTCATTCACCCCTCCACTTT
TRBV23-1	NA	NA	TRBJ1-5	CASSPSQPQHF	TGCGCCAGCAGTCCCTCCCAGCCCCAGCATTTT
TRBV6-5	NA	TRBD2	TRBJ2-3	CASRASGGPGDTQYF	TGTGCCAGCCGAGCCTCGGGGGGACCCGGGGATACGCAGTATTTT
TRBV7-9	few	NA	TRBJ2-7	CASSPPQRVYEQYF	TGTGCCAGCAGCCCTCCTCAGCGGGTCTACGAGCAGTACTTC
TRBV2	NA	NA	TRBJ1-1	CASRRENTEAFF	TGTGCCAGCAGGAGGGAGAACACTGAAGCTTTCTTT
TRBV7-9	NA	NA	TRBJ2-1	CASSLTGSPSYNEQFF	TGTGCCAGCAGCTTAACGGGATCCCCGTCCTACAATGAGCAGTTCTTC
TRBV5-1	NA	NA	TRBJ2-1	CASMVRDENEQFF	TGCGCCAGCATGGTCAGGGATGAGAATGAGCAGTTCTTC
TRBV18	NA	TRBD1	TRBJ2-3	CASEEGQGPDTQYF	TGTGCTTCGGAGGAGGGACAGGGGCCAGATACGCAGTATTTT
TRBV9	NA	NA	TRBJ1-2	CASRGRAGFYGYTF	TGTGCCAGCAGAGGGAGGGCAGGGTTCTATGGCTACACCTTC